This is a list of T cell receptor beta chains from one sample in a study of early T cells in non-severe SARS-CoV-2 infection. TCRdb ran MiXCR on the 5' RACE reads and lists one entry per CDR3 protein. The table lists 50,000 to 70,000 distinct CDR3 sequences, roughly 10% of them singletons. What was sequenced was whole blood. The receptors derive from an adult who was a healthcare worker with PCR-confirmed SARS-CoV-2 infection or an uninfected control (not recorded which). The CDR3 runs from the conserved cysteine through the conserved F or W. The order of the fields is V gene, J gene, clone size, D gene, CDR3 DNA, CDR3 protein. D genes are given only for firm matches. Expanded clones get a size class; other rows say once, few or many, or leave the size out.

>TRBV11-2|TRBJ1-1|few|NA
TGTGCCAGCAGCCCCTGGAGGGGCAACACTGAAGCTTTCTTT
CASSPWRGNTEAFF
>TRBV20-1|TRBJ2-5|few|NA
TGCAGTGCTAGGGAGAAGGAGACCCAGTACTTC
CSAREKETQYF
>TRBV29-1|TRBJ1-1|few|NA
TGCAGCGTCTACCGGGGAAATACTGAAGCTTTCTTT
CSVYRGNTEAFF
>TRBV3-1|TRBJ2-7|many|NA
TGTGCCAGCAGCGGTCGACAGGGGAGGGACGAGCAGTACTTC
CASSGRQGRDEQYF
>TRBV28|TRBJ2-7|once|TRBD1
TGTGCCAGCGGGGGGACAGGGACCTCGCGGGAGCAGTACTTC
CASGGTGTSREQYF
>TRBV27|TRBJ2-7|medium-sized|TRBD2
TGTGCCAGCAGCTCAACGCCCGGGACTAGCCCAACGGAGCAGTACTTC
CASSSTPGTSPTEQYF
>TRBV7-6|TRBJ2-1|few|TRBD2
TGTGCCAGCAGCTTTGGACTAGCGGGTTACAATGAGCAGTTCTTC
CASSFGLAGYNEQFF
>TRBV20-1|TRBJ2-5|once|TRBD2
TGCAGTGCCACGGACGGACTAGCGGGCTGGGAGACCCAGTACTTC
CSATDGLAGWETQYF
>TRBV9|TRBJ2-1|many|TRBD2
TGTGCCAGCAGCGCCAGCGGGATTTACAATGAGCAGTTCTTC
CASSASGIYNEQFF
>TRBV7-9|TRBJ2-2|few|NA
TGTGCCAGCAACCCCATGAGGGGGACCGGGGAGCTGTTTTTT
CASNPMRGTGELFF
>TRBV15|TRBJ1-5|NA|NA
TGTGCCACCAGCAGATTGGGCGGTCAGCCCCAGCATTTT
CATSRLGGQPQHF
>TRBV20-1|TRBJ1-2|NA|TRBD1
TGCAGTGCTAGATACCGGGACAGGGATGGCTACACCTTC
CSARYRDRDGYTF
>TRBV6-1|TRBJ2-1|few|NA
TGTGCCAGCAGTGAACCGGGGAATGAGCAGTTCTTC
CASSEPGNEQFF
>TRBV5-1|TRBJ2-1|many|NA
TGCGCCAGCCTGTTAGATAGCTCCTACAATGAGCAGTTCTTC
CASLLDSSYNEQFF
>TRBV7-9|TRBJ2-2|NA|NA
TGTGCCAGCAGCTTAGATGACTGGACCGGGGAGCTGTTTTTT
CASSLDDWTGELFF
>TRBV19|TRBJ1-5|many|TRBD1
TGTGCCAGTACCAACCCCCGGACAGGGGCGTTCGGACAGCCCCAGCATTTT
CASTNPRTGAFGQPQHF
>TRBV6-2/TRBV6-3|TRBJ2-5|few|TRBD1
TGTGCCAGCAGTTACTTGGGACAGCAAGAGACCCAGTACTTC
CASSYLGQQETQYF
>TRBV6-6|TRBJ2-7|many|NA
TGTGCCAGCAGTTACTTGGACACCTCCTACGAGCAGTACTTC
CASSYLDTSYEQYF
>TRBV19|TRBJ2-7|many|NA
TGTGCCAGTAGTCCCCGAGGAACTGTGGGCCACGAGCAGTACTTC
CASSPRGTVGHEQYF
>TRBV6-2/TRBV6-3|TRBJ1-3|many|NA
TGTGCCAGCAGTATACAGCTCTCTGGAAACACCATATATTTT
CASSIQLSGNTIYF
>TRBV20-1|TRBJ2-7|few|NA
TGCAGTGCTAGACCGACTAATGTCTGGCCCTACGAGCAGTACTTC
CSARPTNVWPYEQYF
>TRBV27|TRBJ1-4|many|NA
TGTGCCAGCAGGAAGACAGACCTTCGGGGAAAACTGTTTTTT
CASRKTDLRGKLFF
>TRBV7-6|TRBJ2-5|many|TRBD2
TGTGCCAGCAGCTTAGTGTCTAGCGGGAGGGCCGAGGAGACCCAGTACTTC
CASSLVSSGRAEETQYF
>TRBV2|TRBJ2-1|many|NA
TGTGCCAGCAGGCTGGCCCCGAGCTCCTACAATGAGCAGTTCTTC
CASRLAPSSYNEQFF
>TRBV27|TRBJ2-3|many|TRBD1
TGTGCCAGCAGGCGGATATCAGGGGGCGCTTTCCCCTCCCGAACCAATACGCAGTATTTT
CASRRISGGAFPSRTNTQYF
>TRBV30|TRBJ2-5|NA|NA
TGTGCCTGGAGTGTAAAAGGTAGCCGTGAGGCGACCCAGTACTTC
CAWSVKGSREATQYF
>TRBV10-2|TRBJ2-3|NA|NA
TGCGCCAGCAGTCAAGTTGCCGGTCCAGATACGCAGTATTTT
CASSQVAGPDTQYF
>TRBV20-1|TRBJ2-2|NA|NA
TGCAGTGCACATCTGGGAACCAAAGGCACCGGGGAGCTGTTTTTT
CSAHLGTKGTGELFF
>TRBV7-2|TRBJ2-5|many|NA
TGTGCCAGCAGCTTATTTGGGGACCAAGAGACCCAGTACTTC
CASSLFGDQETQYF
>TRBV19|TRBJ2-7|many|TRBD2
TGTGCCAGTAGCCTCCCAGTAGGTAGCGGGAACGACGAGCAGTACTTC
CASSLPVGSGNDEQYF
>TRBV24-1|TRBJ2-1|many|TRBD2
TGTGCCACCAGCGTAGCGGGGTTCTCCTACAATGAGCAGTTCTTC
CATSVAGFSYNEQFF
>TRBV10-3|TRBJ2-3|NA|NA
TGTGCCATCAGTGAGAAGCTAGATACGCAGTATTTT
CAISEKLDTQYF
>TRBV7-3|TRBJ2-1|NA|NA
TGTGCCAGCAGCTTAAGGGTAGCGAGTGGGGCCAATGAGCAGTTCTTC
CASSLRVASGANEQFF
>TRBV5-1|TRBJ2-7|few|TRBD1
TGCGCCAGCAGCTCTTCCGGGACAGGCAACGGCGAGCAGTACTTC
CASSSSGTGNGEQYF
>TRBV4-2|TRBJ2-6|many|NA
TGTGCCAGCAGCCAAGAAGGCGCTGAGTCCTCTGGGGCCAACGTCCTGACTTTC
CASSQEGAESSGANVLTF
>TRBV5-6|TRBJ1-4|many|TRBD1
TGTGCCAGCAGCTTGCAGACAGGGGTTGCCGTTAGGGAAAAACTGTTTTTT
CASSLQTGVAVREKLFF
>TRBV15|TRBJ2-7|few|TRBD2
TGTGCCACCAGCAGCGCCTCTAGCGGGACACGATACTTC
CATSSASSGTRYF
>TRBV5-6|TRBJ2-1|few|NA
TGTGCCAGCAGCTCTCCTAGCGTGGATGAGCAGTTCTTC
CASSSPSVDEQFF
>TRBV7-9|TRBJ2-3|many|NA
TGTGCCGGAATTGAACTGCAGATCTCAGATACGCAGTATTTT
CAGIELQISDTQYF
>TRBV18|TRBJ2-5|few|NA
TGTGCCAGCTCACCTTTCTTAAGGACTGGCAGGGTCGAGACCCAGTACTTC
CASSPFLRTGRVETQYF
>TRBV9|TRBJ2-7|many|NA
TGTGCCAGCAGCGTAGACTCGAGGCCCTGGAAGCAGTACTTC
CASSVDSRPWKQYF
>TRBV10-2|TRBJ2-7|NA|NA
TGCGCCAGCAGTTCTGGACAGGCGGGAGAGCAGTACTTC
CASSSGQAGEQYF
>TRBV27|TRBJ1-4|many|NA
TGTGCCAGCAGTTTAAACAGCCTCACTGAAAAACTGTTTTTT
CASSLNSLTEKLFF
>TRBV5-4|TRBJ2-1|NA|NA
TGTGCCAGCAGCTCTTCTAGCAACAATGAGCAGTTCTTC
CASSSSSNNEQFF
>TRBV6-2/TRBV6-3|TRBJ2-3|few|NA
TGTGCCAGCTTTGTTAGCGGCACAGATACGCAGTATTTT
CASFVSGTDTQYF
>TRBV5-1|TRBJ2-1|few|NA
TGCGCCAGCAACCTCGATGGCTCCTACAATGAGCAGTTCTTC
CASNLDGSYNEQFF
>TRBV6-6|TRBJ2-3|NA|TRBD2
TGTGCCAGCAGTTACCTATTGGGACTAGCTGCTAGCACAGATACGCAGTATTTT
CASSYLLGLAASTDTQYF
>TRBV11-3|TRBJ2-1|many|TRBD1
TGTGCCAGCAGCCGGGGACAGGAGCAGTTCTTC
CASSRGQEQFF
>TRBV30|TRBJ1-1|many|NA
TGTGCCTGGAGTAGGTTCTTGAACACTGAAGCTTTCTTT
CAWSRFLNTEAFF
>TRBV7-2|TRBJ2-2|medium-sized|TRBD1
TGTGCCAGCAGCGGGGACAGGGGCCCCGGGGAGCTGTTTTTT
CASSGDRGPGELFF
>TRBV4-1|TRBJ2-5|many|NA
TGCGCCAGCAGCCAAGTTGTTTTACTGAGGACCTCACGAGAGACCCAGTACTTC
CASSQVVLLRTSRETQYF
>TRBV7-7|TRBJ2-3|many|TRBD2
TGTGCTAGCAGCCCCAGCGGGAGATACACAGATACGCAGTATTTT
CASSPSGRYTDTQYF
>TRBV7-3|TRBJ2-2|many|NA
TGTGCCAGCAGCTTCTCCCCCACCGGGGAGCTGTTTTTT
CASSFSPTGELFF
>TRBV20-1|TRBJ1-3|many|NA
TGCAGTGCTAGAGGGGCAGGCGCAAACACCATATATTTT
CSARGAGANTIYF